This TCR beta chain was documented in a study of blood T cell repertoires in COVID-19. As for the study in general: Both acute and convalescent COVID-19 samples were obtained from the United States, Italy and Spain.

Assay: immunoSEQ multiplex PCR; the TCRdb copy retains only in-frame clones and omits some. The sample shows 60,000 or so clones, 65% to 85% of them seen only once. Germline values: CDR1 LNHDA, CDR2 SQIVND (reference sequence). The CDR3 extends over 14 amino acids. V was clipped by 9 bases and J by 6 bases; unmatched bases: 9. Seattle-derived patients entered the study during active infection and were followed longitudinally. The clonotype comes from a man aged 30 to 39 with COVID-19, enrolled during active disease. Source material: peripheral blood. The V and J genes are TRBV19 and TRBJ2-7; 12 bases map to TRBD1. In DNA, the CDR3 is TGTGCCAGCGGCCTGGGACAGGGGGCGATCGAGCAGTACTTC. It specifies CASGLGQGAIEQYF.